This T cell receptor beta chain was obtained from a study of breast tumors, draining lymph nodes, adjacent tissues. TCRdb reprocessed the multiplex PCR reads via MiXCR and lists one record per CDR3 protein. The profile covers 200,000 or so distinct CDR3 sequences, with roughly 29% appearing a single time and about 4.3% taken by the ten largest. The sample holds a few counts of this clonotype. Its antigen is as yet unknown. CDR1 MNHEY and CDR2 SMNVEV come from the germline V gene (reference sequence). This CDR3 spans 15 amino acids. V lost 5 bases and J lost 5; bases outside the gene matches: 3. Study-wide results and caveats: Tumor TCR diversity was below lymph nodes but above nontumor tissue.

Samples came from axillary lymph nodes draining the breast cancer. The clonotype was recovered from a female donor with breast cancer. Some clones in this sample may be carry-over from other donors' samples. Sequencing input: axillary lymph node tissue. V is TRBV27 and J is TRBJ2-5; TRBD2 matches at 15 bases. CDR3 sequence: CASSPGTSGRETQYF. Here the CDR3 DNA reads TGTGCCAGCAGTCCCGGGACTAGCGGGAGGGAGACCCAGTACTTC.